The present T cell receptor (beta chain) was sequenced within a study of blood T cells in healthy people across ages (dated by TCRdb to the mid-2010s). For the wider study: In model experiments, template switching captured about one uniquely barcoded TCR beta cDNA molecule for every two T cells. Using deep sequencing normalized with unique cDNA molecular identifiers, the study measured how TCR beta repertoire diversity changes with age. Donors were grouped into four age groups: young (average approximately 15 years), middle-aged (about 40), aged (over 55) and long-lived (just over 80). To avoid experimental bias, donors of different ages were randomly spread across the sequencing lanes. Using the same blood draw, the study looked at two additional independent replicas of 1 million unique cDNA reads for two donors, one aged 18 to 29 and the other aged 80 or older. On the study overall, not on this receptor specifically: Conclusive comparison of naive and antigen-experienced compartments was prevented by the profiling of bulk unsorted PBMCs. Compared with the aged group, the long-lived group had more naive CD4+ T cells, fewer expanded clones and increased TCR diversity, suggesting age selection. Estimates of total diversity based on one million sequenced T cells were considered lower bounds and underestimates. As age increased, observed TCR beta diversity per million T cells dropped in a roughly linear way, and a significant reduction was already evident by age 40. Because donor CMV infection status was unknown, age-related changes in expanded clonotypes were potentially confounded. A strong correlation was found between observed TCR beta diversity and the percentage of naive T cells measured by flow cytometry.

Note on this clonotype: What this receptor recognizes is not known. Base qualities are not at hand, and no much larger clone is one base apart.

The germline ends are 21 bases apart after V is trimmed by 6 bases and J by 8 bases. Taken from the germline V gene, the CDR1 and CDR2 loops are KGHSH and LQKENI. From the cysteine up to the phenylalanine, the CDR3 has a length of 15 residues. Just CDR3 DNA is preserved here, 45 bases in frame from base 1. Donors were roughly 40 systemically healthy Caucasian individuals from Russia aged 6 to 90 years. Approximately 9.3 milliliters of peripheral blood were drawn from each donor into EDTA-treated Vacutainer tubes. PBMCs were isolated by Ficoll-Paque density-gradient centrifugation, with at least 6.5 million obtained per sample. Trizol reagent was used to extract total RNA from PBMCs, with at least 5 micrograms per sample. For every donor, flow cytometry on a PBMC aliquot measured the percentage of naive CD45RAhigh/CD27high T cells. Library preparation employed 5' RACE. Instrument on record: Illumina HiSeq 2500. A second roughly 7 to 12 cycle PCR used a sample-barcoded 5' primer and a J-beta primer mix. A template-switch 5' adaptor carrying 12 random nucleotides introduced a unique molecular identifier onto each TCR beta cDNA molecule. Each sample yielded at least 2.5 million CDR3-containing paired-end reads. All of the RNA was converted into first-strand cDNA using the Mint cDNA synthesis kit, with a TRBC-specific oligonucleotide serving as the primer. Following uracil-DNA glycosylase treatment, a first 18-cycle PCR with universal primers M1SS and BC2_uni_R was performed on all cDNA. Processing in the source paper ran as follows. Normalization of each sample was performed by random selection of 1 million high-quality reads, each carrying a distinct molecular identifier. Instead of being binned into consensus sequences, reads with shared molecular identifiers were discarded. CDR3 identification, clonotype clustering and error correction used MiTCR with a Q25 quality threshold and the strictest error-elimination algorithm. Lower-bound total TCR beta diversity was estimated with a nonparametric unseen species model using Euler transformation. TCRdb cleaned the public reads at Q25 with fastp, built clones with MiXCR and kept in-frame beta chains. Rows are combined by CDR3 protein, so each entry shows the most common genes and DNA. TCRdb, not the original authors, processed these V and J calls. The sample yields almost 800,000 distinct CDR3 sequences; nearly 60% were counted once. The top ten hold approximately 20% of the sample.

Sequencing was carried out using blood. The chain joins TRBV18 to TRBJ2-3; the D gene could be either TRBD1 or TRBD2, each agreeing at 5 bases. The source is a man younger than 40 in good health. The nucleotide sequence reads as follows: TGTGCCAGCTCCCCTCGGGACGGTCGAGAAGGTACGCAGTATTTT. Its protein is CASSPRDGREGTQYF. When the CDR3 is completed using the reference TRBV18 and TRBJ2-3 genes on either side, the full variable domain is NAGVMQNPRHLVRRRGQEARLRCSPMKGHSHVYWYRQLPEEGLKFMVYLQKENIIDESGMPKERFSAEFPKEGPSILRIQQVVRGDSAAYFCASSPRDGREGTQYFGPGTRLTVL.